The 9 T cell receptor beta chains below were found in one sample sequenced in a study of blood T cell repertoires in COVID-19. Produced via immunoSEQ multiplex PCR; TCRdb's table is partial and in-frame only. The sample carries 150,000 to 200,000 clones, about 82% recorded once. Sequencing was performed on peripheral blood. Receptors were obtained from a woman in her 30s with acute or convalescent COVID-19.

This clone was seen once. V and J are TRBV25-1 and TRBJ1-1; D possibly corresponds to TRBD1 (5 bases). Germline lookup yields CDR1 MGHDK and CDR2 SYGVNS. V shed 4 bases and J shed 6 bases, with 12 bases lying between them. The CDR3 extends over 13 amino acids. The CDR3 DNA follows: TGTGCCAGCAGTGGACCCAGGGTCGCTGAAGCTTTCTTT. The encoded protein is CASSGPRVAEAFF.

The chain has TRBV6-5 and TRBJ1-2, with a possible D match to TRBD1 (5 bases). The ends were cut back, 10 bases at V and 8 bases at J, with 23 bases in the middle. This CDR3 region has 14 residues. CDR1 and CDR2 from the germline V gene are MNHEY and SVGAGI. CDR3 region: CAIKWSGQGDGYTF. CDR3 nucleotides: TGTGCCATCAAATGGAGCGGGCAGGGCGACGGCTACACCTTC.

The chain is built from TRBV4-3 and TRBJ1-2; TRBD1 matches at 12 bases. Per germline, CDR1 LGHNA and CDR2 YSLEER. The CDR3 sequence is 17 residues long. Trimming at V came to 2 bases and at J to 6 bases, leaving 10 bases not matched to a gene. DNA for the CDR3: TGCGCCAGCAGCCAATTAGTCCCGGGACAGGGGGCCGATGGCTACACCTTC. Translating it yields CASSQLVPGQGADGYTF.

The CDR3 region is CAVSGTESYNEQFF. DNA of the CDR3: TGTGCCGTCTCGGGGACAGAATCCTACAATGAGCAGTTCTTC. The genes are TRBV10-3 and TRBJ2-1; TRBD1 agrees at 7 bases. Per the germline V gene, CDR1 is ENHRY and CDR2 is SYGVKD. The CDR3 consists of 14 residues. Unmatched junction bases numbered 8, after V lost 11 bases and J lost 1 base.

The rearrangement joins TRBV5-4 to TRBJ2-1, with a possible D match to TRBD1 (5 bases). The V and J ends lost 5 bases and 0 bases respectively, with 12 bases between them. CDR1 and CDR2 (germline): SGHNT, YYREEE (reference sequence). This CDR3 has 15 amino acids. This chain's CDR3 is CASRTDPSSYNEQFF. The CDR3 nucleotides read TGTGCCAGCAGGACAGACCCAAGCTCCTACAATGAGCAGTTCTTC.

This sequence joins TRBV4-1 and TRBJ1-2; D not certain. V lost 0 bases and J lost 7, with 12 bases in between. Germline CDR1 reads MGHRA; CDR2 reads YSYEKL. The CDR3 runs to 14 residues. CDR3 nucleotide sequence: TGCGCCAGCAGCCAAGATCGGGGAAATGGTGGCTACACCTTC. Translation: CASSQDRGNGGYTF.

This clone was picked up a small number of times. CDR3 in amino acids: CASRPIQGSMYGYTF. The CDR3 DNA sequence: TGCGCCAGCAGACCCATACAGGGCTCTATGTATGGCTACACCTTC. The chain links TRBV5-1 to TRBJ1-2; possible D gene TRBD1, 6 bases. The CDR3 consists of 15 residues. Germline CDR1 SGHRS, CDR2 YFSETQ. Trimming removed 5 bases at V and 5 bases at J, with 19 bases between.

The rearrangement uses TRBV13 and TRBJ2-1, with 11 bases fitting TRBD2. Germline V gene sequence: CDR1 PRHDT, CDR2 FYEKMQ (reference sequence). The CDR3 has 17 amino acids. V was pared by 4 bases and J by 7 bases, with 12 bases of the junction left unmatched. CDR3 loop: CASSSILLAGEWNEQFF. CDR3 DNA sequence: TGTGCCAGCAGCTCGATTCTACTAGCGGGAGAATGGAATGAGCAGTTCTTC.

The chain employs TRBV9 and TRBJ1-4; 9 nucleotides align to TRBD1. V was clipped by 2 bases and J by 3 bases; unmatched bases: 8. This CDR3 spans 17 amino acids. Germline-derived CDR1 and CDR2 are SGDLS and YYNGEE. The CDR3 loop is CASSVTGGASPNEKLFF. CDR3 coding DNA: TGTGCCAGCAGCGTCACAGGGGGCGCATCGCCTAATGAAAAACTGTTTTTT. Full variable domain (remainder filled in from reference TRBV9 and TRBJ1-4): DSGVTQTPKHLITATGQRVTLRCSPRSGDLSVYWYQQSLDQGLQFLIQYYNGEERAKGNILERFSAQQFPDLHSELNLSSLELGDSALYFCASSVTGGASPNEKLFFGSGTQLSVL.